Listed below are T cell receptor beta chains from one sample, sequenced in a study of control samples from healthy donors and cancer patients. Clones were sequenced by immunoSEQ multiplex PCR, and TCRdb holds only the in-frame ones, with some missing. Seen here are more than 85,000 clones, roughly 80% observed once, and the top ten hold about 36%. The sample taken for sequencing was PBMCs. Receptor source: a man aged 70 or older with lung cancer. CDR3s include the opening cysteine and the closing phenylalanine or tryptophan. Not every row has a clone size; where given, it reads once, few, many or a size class.

TRBJ2-7 . TRBV5-4 CASSRIGTGENEQYF
TRBJ2-1 once TRBV6-5 CASKRAGGTNEQFF
TRBJ1-3 . TRBV6-5 CASSSGQGNTIYF
TRBJ2-1 . TRBV7-6 CASSLLPQRGSYNEQFF
TRBJ1-5 . TRBV12-5 CASGIGQVYQPQHF
TRBJ1-4 . TRBV5-5 CASSLQGPNEKLFF
TRBJ2-2 . TRBV7-8 CASSFLRVPVTGELFF
TRBJ2-1 . TRBV6-1 CASSEGIRGTSLHEQFF
TRBJ2-1 . TRBV24-1 CATSGGGNEQFF
TRBJ2-1 . TRBV29-1 CSLRGGSGNEQFF
TRBJ2-2 . TRBV9 CASSVGQGRGELFF
TRBJ2-1 . TRBV5-1 CASSSSGTQYYNEQFF
TRBJ2-1 . TRBV7-2 CASSLWAGSLLRNEQFF
TRBJ1-2 few TRBV2 CASSEAFGGLGYTF
TRBJ1-4 many TRBV10-2 CASSPERFEKLFF
TRBJ2-2 . TRBV9 CASSDRGGTGELFF
TRBJ2-7 . TRBV7-2 CASSPRRARDYSYEQYF
TRBJ2-7 . TRBV24-1 CATSSAGAIHEQYF
TRBJ2-3 once TRBV7-3 CASSLKPTITDTQYF
TRBJ1-1 . TRBV5-6 CASSLPGYEAFF
TRBJ1-1 . TRBV18 CASSPLQNTEAFF
TRBJ2-7 . TRBV15 CATSRDGSGSYEQYF
TRBJ2-3 . TRBV30 CAWMGTSGGGADTQYF
TRBJ2-1 . TRBV5-4 CASSSGLAGSSSYNEQFF
TRBJ2-3 . TRBV9 CASSANDGLAGESTQYF
TRBJ2-3 . TRBV10-3 CAISSRGAPADTQYF
TRBJ2-1 once TRBV18 CASSPDRSSYNEQFF
TRBJ1-6 . TRBV5-6 CASSFGQGASPLHF
TRBJ2-5 . TRBV2 CASSERGTGLQETQYF
TRBJ1-2 . TRBV6-1 CASSEEGLSYSYTF
TRBJ2-5 few TRBV5-1 CASSLEAGGLAETQYF
TRBJ2-1 . TRBV7-3 CASSLGPHTGGDEQFF
TRBJ2-1 . TRBV28 CASSLGTSGANEQFF
TRBJ2-1 . TRBV30 CAWSVFVSSYNEQFF
TRBJ2-5 . TRBV28 CAAQSLRGRQETQYF
TRBJ1-5 . TRBV24-1 CATSAGTSNQPQHF
TRBJ1-2 . TRBV3-1/TRBV3-2 CASSPFGQGHYGYTF
TRBJ2-7 few TRBV6-6 CASSYGTWTGGYEQYF
TRBJ2-3 . TRBV5-1 CASSLASQGRWTDTQYF
TRBJ1-5 . TRBV27 CASKEGQLSNQPQHF
TRBJ1-4 . TRBV14 CASSFRYGEKLFF
TRBJ1-1 . TRBV15 CATSRDQGQLEAFF
TRBJ1-3 . TRBV10-3 CAISEWDRGNTIYF
TRBJ1-2 . TRBV2 CASSLQGSGYGYTF
TRBJ1-6 . TRBV12-5 CASQAGVGSPLHF
TRBJ2-4 few TRBV7-8 CASSLDTGTNIQYF
TRBJ1-1 . TRBV5-5 CASSSTPYTEAFF
TRBJ1-6 . TRBV27 CASSPGQTGNSPLHF
TRBJ2-7 . TRBV24-1 CATSEGQGTDEQYF
TRBJ2-3 . TRBV21-1 CASSKAKRGGDTQYF
TRBJ2-7 . TRBV28 CASTTNGGNGEQYF
TRBJ2-1 . TRBV5-1 CASSVGVGNYNEQFF
TRBJ1-3 . TRBV7-6 CASSSTAAGSGNTIYF